The clone carrying this T cell receptor (beta chain) has ten or more counts. These data come from a study of T-cell reconstitution after alpha-beta-depleted transplantation in children. This sample's TCRbeta library carried unique molecular identifier barcodes. TCRdb reprocessed the PCR reads via MiXCR and lists one record per CDR3 protein. The sample lists 200,000 to 250,000 distinct CDR3 sequences, 8% to 9.5% occurring once. V lost 0 bases to trimming and J lost 3 bases, with 12 bases between them. Germline-derived CDR1 and CDR2 are DFQATT and SNEGSKA (reference sequence). CDR3 length: 15 amino acids.

The source is a human donor who donated a stem cell graft to a child with acute lymphoblastic leukemia. Sample: PBMCs from the stem cell graft donor, taken from the stem cell graft. The chain employs TRBV20-1 and TRBJ2-1; TRBD2 might be the D (7 bases). CDR3 sequence: CSARDGRGDYNEQFF. The CDR3 DNA is TGCAGTGCTAGAGATGGGAGGGGGGACTACAATGAGCAGTTCTTC.